Sequencing of this T cell receptor (beta chain) was carried out in a study of shared clonotypes between healthy human individuals. Study-wide results and caveats: Non-shared clonotypes displayed generation probabilities falling below those of clonotypes present in all four donors. A handful of donors had around 5% of their naive CD4 clonotypes in common. Incomplete sequencing of sorted subsets was indicated by rarefaction despite large depth.

This CDR3 has 15 residues. The germline V and J ends were trimmed by 3 bases and 0 bases, with 9 bases remaining between them. Germline CDR1 SGHAT, CDR2 FQNNGV. Details on this clone: No antigen is known for it.

A 200 ng quantity of DNA, 32,000 or so T cell genomes, went into the sorted-subset replicate PCRs. Sequencing used immunoSEQ multiplex PCR; TCRdb keeps in-frame clones, though not all of them. The sample has roughly 1,800,000 clones, about 94% seen once; the top ten hold 1% to 1.5%. Naive CD8 cells were CD45RO-negative, positively selected for CCR7, excluding terminally differentiated effector memory CD45RA+ cells. Material for sequencing was naive CD8+ T cells sorted from blood. The source of this sequence is a man aged 18 to 30 in good health. The V call is TRBV11-2, the J call TRBJ2-1; D unclear. The CDR3 coding sequence is TGTGCCAGCAGCTTTGCGATGAGCTCCTACAATGAGCAGTTCTTC. Amino acids: CASSFAMSSYNEQFF.